Following are 32 T cell receptor beta chains from one sample sequenced in a study of blood T cell repertoires in COVID-19. Assay: immunoSEQ multiplex PCR; the TCRdb copy retains only in-frame clones and omits some. The repertoire holds around 34,000 clones, with 80% as singletons. Sequenced sample: peripheral blood. The receptors were sampled from a woman aged 70-85 years with acute or convalescent COVID-19.

V usage is TRBV3-1 (or the pseudogene TRBV3-2) and J usage is TRBJ2-1; 10 nucleotides match TRBD2. The CDR3 is 15 amino acids. CDR1 and CDR2 from the germline V gene are LGHDT and YNNKEL (reference sequence). J was trimmed by 6 bases and V by 4 bases; bases with no gene match: 6. CDR3 sequence reads: CASSPGLAGANEQFF. DNA of the CDR3: TGTGCCAGCAGCCCCGGGCTAGCGGGAGCCAATGAGCAGTTCTTC.

The chain links TRBV11-2 to TRBJ1-6; 7 bases agree with TRBD1. The CDR3 is made up of 15 amino acids. Germline V lookup: CDR1 SGHAT, CDR2 FQNNGV. With V trimmed by 4 bases and J by 5 bases, 5 bases remained unmatched. The CDR3: CASSSLTGNNSPLHF. The DNA of the CDR3 is TGTGCCAGCAGCTCATTGACAGGGAATAATTCACCCCTCCACTTT.

V is TRBV29-1 and J is TRBJ2-1, with 7 bases lining up with TRBD2. This CDR3 is 16 amino acids long. V lost 3 bases to trimming and J lost 1 base; unmatched junction nucleotides: 9. The germline gives CDR1 SQVTM, CDR2 ANQGSEA. The CDR3 reads CSVEGRGSGSYNEQFF. The DNA for the CDR3 is TGCAGCGTTGAGGGGCGGGGGTCGGGATCCTACAATGAGCAGTTCTTC.

The gene calls are TRBV5-6 and TRBJ2-2, with D uncertain. This CDR3 spans 14 amino acids. V was pared by 4 bases and J by 0 bases, with 7 bases between. Germline values: CDR1 SGHDT, CDR2 YYEEEE. The DNA of the CDR3 is TGTGCCAGCAGCCTACCATCGAACACCGGGGAGCTGTTTTTT. Amino acid sequence: CASSLPSNTGELFF.

The chain has TRBV9 and TRBJ1-2; no clear D. V was shortened by 4 bases and J by 3 bases, with 10 bases between the two germline ends. The CDR3 spans 13 residues. Per the germline V gene, CDR1 is SGDLS and CDR2 is YYNGEE. The CDR3 region is CASSPERYYGYTF. The CDR3 DNA is TGTGCCAGCAGCCCTGAGAGATACTATGGCTACACCTTC.

This clone came up a few times. The V gene is TRBV19, the J gene TRBJ1-6, with 10 positions matching TRBD1. The CDR3 loop spans 15 amino acids. Looked up from germline, CDR1 is LNHDA and CDR2 is SQIVND (reference sequence). The junction had 5 bases not matched to a gene; V was cut back by 3 bases and J by 9 bases. The CDR3 region is CASSMGQGISSPLHF. As DNA, the CDR3 is TGTGCCAGTAGTATGGGACAGGGGATTTCTTCACCCCTCCACTTT.

To note about this clone: Other DNA sequences in this specimen translate into the identical CDR3. The chain carries TRBV19 and TRBJ2-7; TRBD1 matches 7 bases. Germline V lookup: CDR1 LNHDA, CDR2 SQIVND (reference sequence). The CDR3 has 12 residues. J was trimmed by 6 bases and V by 5 bases; bases with no gene match: 4. CDR3 nucleotide sequence: TGTGCCAGTAGTGACAGGGCCCGCGAGCAGTACTTC. This gives the protein CASSDRAREQYF.

The chain carries TRBV7-8 and TRBJ2-1, with D hard to call. The CDR3 length is 11 residues. Per the germline V gene, CDR1 is SGHVS and CDR2 is FQNEAQ. V shed 3 bases and J shed 6 bases, with 3 bases lying between them. The CDR3 nucleotides are TGTGCCAGCAGCTTCGTCAATGAGCAGTTCTTC. It yields the protein CASSFVNEQFF.

DNA for the CDR3: TGTGCCAGCAGCTTAGGTCCCCAGACTAGCTATGGCTACACCTTC. Translated: CASSLGPQTSYGYTF. The chain is built from TRBV7-2 and TRBJ1-2; D unresolved. The CDR3 sequence is 15 residues long. V lost 1 base, J lost 4 bases, and 13 bases lay in between. CDR1 is SGHTA and CDR2 is FQGNSA in the germline V gene. Complete variable domain (other parts from reference TRBV7-2 and TRBJ1-2): GAGVSQSPSNKVTEKGKDVELRCDPISGHTALYWYRQSLGQGLEFLIYFQGNSAPDKSGLPSDRFSAERTGGSVSTLTIQRTQQEDSAVYLCASSLGPQTSYGYTFGSGTRLTVV.

The rearrangement joins TRBV19 to TRBJ1-5; 7 bases are shared with TRBD1. This CDR3 has 16 residues. Germline values: CDR1 LNHDA, CDR2 SQIVND (reference sequence). The V segment lost 6 bases and the J segment 0 bases; nucleotides outside the gene matches: 8. The CDR3 spells CASSRTGSYSNQPQHF. The CDR3 DNA sequence: TGTGCCAGTAGCCGGACAGGCTCCTATAGCAATCAGCCCCAGCATTTT.

J is TRBJ2-1 and V is TRBV12-5; 7 bases match TRBD2. CDR3 length: 16 residues. Germline-derived CDR1 and CDR2 are LGHNT and FRNRAP. J gave up 4 bases and V 0 bases, and 6 bases lay outside the gene matches. For the CDR3, the DNA is TGTGCTAGTGGTTTGGTACCCGGGGGGAGATACAATGAGCAGTTCTTC. Its translation is CASGLVPGGRYNEQFF.

This sequence joins TRBV10-3 and TRBJ2-3; 8 bases agree with TRBD2. V was clipped by 3 bases and J by 2 bases; unmatched bases: 10. CDR1 and CDR2 from the germline V gene are ENHRY and SYGVKD. The CDR3 sequence is 17 residues long. The CDR3, as DNA: TGTGCCATCAGTGACCCCGTGAGCGGGGGCCACACAGATACGCAGTATTTT. Its translation is CAISDPVSGGHTDTQYF.

In its sample, this clone was seen a few times. V gene TRBV28 combines with J gene TRBJ1-2; 7 bases map to TRBD1. The V gene's germline CDR1 is MDHEN and CDR2 SYDVKM. There are 16 residues in the CDR3. Germline trimming cut 3 bases from V and 5 bases from J; bases unmatched to any gene: 12. The CDR3 loop reads CASSLTPGQDRYGYTF. The CDR3 nucleotides read TGTGCCAGCAGTTTGACCCCCGGACAGGATAGGTATGGCTACACCTTC.

The V call is TRBV2, the J call TRBJ2-1, with D perhaps TRBD2 (6 bases). CDR3 length: 13 residues. V lost 3 bases and J 4 bases, leaving 7 bases between the germline ends. Germline V gives CDR1 SNHLY, CDR2 FYNNEI. DNA for the CDR3: TGTGCCAGCAGTGAGCGGGAATACAATGAGCAGTTCTTC. Protein sequence: CASSEREYNEQFF.

This rearrangement joins TRBV28 to TRBJ2-5; D perhaps matches TRBD2 (6 bases). This CDR3 has 15 residues. The germline V and J ends were trimmed by 3 bases and 5 bases, with 16 bases remaining between them. The germline V gene encodes CDR1 MDHEN and CDR2 SYDVKM. The CDR3 spells CASSFYIAAGETQYF. CDR3 in DNA: TGTGCCAGCAGTTTTTATATTGCGGCGGGGGAGACCCAGTACTTC.

The chain combines TRBV23-1 with TRBJ2-5; 10 bases map to TRBD1. TRBV23-1 is assigned to the ORF class and has an uncertain function. V lost 4 bases and J lost 1; bases outside the gene matches: 9. The CDR3 is 17 residues long. The CDR3 region has the DNA TGCGCCAGCAGTCCCCGAGGGGGACAGGGGTCCCAAGAGACCCAGTACTTC. Protein: CASSPRGGQGSQETQYF.

The chain links TRBV13 to TRBJ2-1; 9 bases line up with TRBD2. CDR1 is PRHDT, CDR2 FYEKMQ, per germline (reference sequence). This CDR3 has 18 amino acids. V shed 5 bases and J 0 bases; nucleotides not matched to a gene: 11. CDR3 nucleotide sequence: TGTGCCAGCAGCCGGGGTAGCGGGGGTCCGCTCTCCTACAATGAGCAGTTCTTC. Translation gives CASSRGSGGPLSYNEQFF.

The J gene is TRBJ2-3, the V gene TRBV5-6; 8 bases align to TRBD2. Germline V gives CDR1 SGHDT, CDR2 YYEEEE. V trimming: 4 bases; J trimming: 0 bases; junction bases outside the gene matches: 7. The CDR3 has 16 amino acids. The CDR3 here is CASSIPAGGSTDTQYF. The DNA of the CDR3 is TGTGCCAGCAGCATCCCCGCGGGGGGTAGCACAGATACGCAGTATTTT.

V and J are TRBV5-4 and TRBJ2-3, with 11 bases matching TRBD2. Per the germline V gene, CDR1 is SGHNT and CDR2 is YYREEE (reference sequence). Trimming at V came to 7 bases and at J to 4 bases, leaving 5 bases not matched to a gene. This CDR3 comprises 14 residues. CDR3 in DNA: TGTGCCAGCTCTACTAGCGGGAGATCAGATACGCAGTATTTT. Amino acids: CASSTSGRSDTQYF.

This sequence joins TRBV3-1 (or the pseudogene TRBV3-2) and TRBJ2-2; D remains ambiguous. The germline V gene has CDR1 LGHDT and CDR2 YNNKEL (reference sequence). This CDR3 region has 11 residues. Trimming took 2 bases from V and 7 from J, leaving 2 bases between them. The CDR3: CASSQRGELFF. CDR3 bases: TGTGCCAGCAGCCAACGCGGGGAGCTGTTTTTT.

The V and J genes are TRBV2 and TRBJ2-2; D ambiguous. CDR1 and CDR2 (germline): SNHLY, FYNNEI. There are 13 residues in the CDR3. V gave up 6 bases and J gave up 0 bases, with 5 bases separating them. The DNA of the CDR3 is TGTGCCAGCAGAGAGACGAACACCGGGGAGCTGTTTTTT. Protein: CASRETNTGELFF.

V gene TRBV6-5 combines with J gene TRBJ1-2, with D possibly matching TRBD1 (5 bases). The CDR3 is 14 amino acids. The germline V gene encodes CDR1 MNHEY and CDR2 SVGAGI. The V end was cut by 6 bases, the J end by 4 bases, with 15 bases between. CDR3 protein: CASSGQPQSYGYTF. Written as DNA, the CDR3 is TGTGCCAGCAGCGGACAACCCCAGAGCTATGGCTACACCTTC.

This clone was observed a few times. The rearrangement joins TRBV12-3 or TRBV12-4 to TRBJ1-2; possibly TRBD1 for D (6 bases). CDR3 length: 12 residues. Trimming pared 8 bases from V and 7 bases from J, leaving 14 bases between. The CDR3 DNA sequence: TGTGCCAGCGGGTCTGGGGGGGCTGGCTACACCTTC. Its translation is CASGSGGAGYTF.

The J gene is TRBJ1-1, the V gene TRBV28; 7 bases are shared with TRBD1. After removal of 4 bases from V and 2 bases from J, the junction contained 4 bases not matched to a gene. The CDR3 length is 14 residues. Germline CDR1 MDHEN, CDR2 SYDVKM. The CDR3 region has the DNA TGTGCCAGCAGTTGGGGGACAGTAAACACTGAAGCTTTCTTT. It translates to CASSWGTVNTEAFF.

This chain links TRBV18 with TRBJ2-1; 8 nucleotides line up with TRBD1. The germline gives CDR1 KGHSH, CDR2 LQKENI. This CDR3 has 13 residues. The V and J ends lost 3 bases and 10 bases, in that order; junction bases with no gene match: 5. The CDR3 region has the DNA TGTGCCAGCTCACCTCCTCGGACAGGGGAGCAGTTCTTC. Translation gives CASSPPRTGEQFF.

This chain's CDR3 is CASRGTPTYEQYF. Written as DNA, the CDR3 is TGTGCCAGCAGGGGGACACCGACCTACGAGCAGTACTTC. The chain uses TRBV28 and TRBJ2-7; perhaps TRBD1 as D (6 bases). Germline V gene lookup returns CDR1 MDHEN and CDR2 SYDVKM. Deletions cut 6 bases from V and 2 bases from J, with 11 bases between. This CDR3 spans 13 amino acids.

The rearrangement uses TRBV11-2 and TRBJ2-4; the match to TRBD2 covers 7 bases. The trim removed 5 bases at V and 5 bases at J, leaving 9 bases unmatched. Germline CDR1 reads SGHAT; CDR2 reads FQNNGV. The CDR3 covers 15 residues. CDR3 region: CASSLAAGRENIQYF. In nucleotides, the CDR3 is TGTGCCAGCAGCCTGGCAGCGGGAAGGGAAAACATTCAGTACTTC. Filled out from reference TRBV11-2 and TRBJ2-4, the complete variable domain reads EAGVAQSPRYKIIEKRQSVAFWCNPISGHATLYWYQQILGQGPKLLIQFQNNGVVDDSQLPKDRFSAERLKGVDSTLKIQPAKLEDSAVYLCASSLAAGRENIQYFGAGTRLSVL.

This clone was seen a handful of times. The chain combines TRBV24-1 with TRBJ1-5; 8 positions agree with TRBD1. V shed 7 bases, J shed 6 bases, and the junction held 10 bases outside the gene matches. Per the germline V gene, CDR1 is KGHDR and CDR2 is SFDVKD. CDR3 length: 15 amino acids. CDR3 bases: TGTGCCACCAGGGGGACAGGTGGTGAGAGTCAGCCCCAGCATTTT. It is translated as CATRGTGGESQPQHF.

This chain joins TRBV2 and TRBJ2-5, with D perhaps matching TRBD2 (7 bases). V was cut by 9 bases and J by 1 base, with 12 bases left in between. This CDR3 contains 13 residues. Germline CDR1 is SNHLY and CDR2 is FYNNEI. Written as DNA, the CDR3 is TGTGCCAGTCGGCGGGGGCTCCAAGAGACCCAGTACTTC. It is translated as CASRRGLQETQYF.

The chain joins TRBV6-5 to TRBJ1-3, with D possibly being TRBD1 (5 bases). From germline, CDR1 is MNHEY and CDR2 SVGAGI. The CDR3 is 15 amino acids. V lost 8 bases and J 0 bases, leaving 14 bases between the germline ends. The CDR3 here is CASGGVGASGNTIYF. The CDR3 nucleotides read TGTGCCAGCGGGGGGGTTGGCGCCTCTGGAAACACCATATATTTT.

The genes are TRBV29-1 and TRBJ2-7; 8 bases are shared with TRBD1. This CDR3 region has 12 residues. Germline CDR1 reads SQVTM; CDR2 reads ANQGSEA. V lost 4 bases to trimming and J lost 3 bases; unmatched junction nucleotides: 2. CDR3 residues: CSVGDRGYEQYF. CDR3 sequence (DNA): TGCAGCGTTGGTGACAGGGGCTACGAGCAGTACTTC.

V gene TRBV7-6 combines with J gene TRBJ1-2; maybe TRBD1 (6 bases). Trimming removed 1 base at V and 0 bases at J, with 12 bases between. Germline lookup yields CDR1 SGHVS and CDR2 FNYEAQ. The CDR3 runs to 16 residues. CDR3 sequence (DNA): TGTGCCAGCAGCTTAGGGACAGCTCTAACTAACTATGGCTACACCTTC. Amino acids: CASSLGTALTNYGYTF. The whole variable domain, filled in from reference TRBV7-6 and TRBJ1-2, reads GAGVSQSPRYKVTKRGQDVALRCDPISGHVSLYWYRQALGQGPEFLTYFNYEAQQDKSGLPNDRFSAERPEGSISTLTIQRTEQRDSAMYRCASSLGTALTNYGYTFGSGTRLTVV.